The clone carrying this T cell receptor (beta chain) was seen just once. This entry belongs to a study of blood T cell repertoires in COVID-19. CDR3 length: 15 amino acids. V was clipped by 6 bases and J by 3 bases, with 16 bases between them. Germline V gives CDR1 MNHEY, CDR2 SVGEGT. In the study's own analysis: Reference gene primer amplification gave estimated nucleated cell counts. Method: immunoSEQ multiplex PCR; TCRdb's copy keeps in-frame clones and lacks some. The V and J calls and clone size were taken over from that table, and D and trimming were inferred from the DNA. The sample lists some 150,000 clones; approximately 91% were seen once.

The chain uses TRBV6-2 or TRBV6-3 and TRBJ2-3, with TRBD1 as a possible D gene (6 bases). The sequenced material came from PBMCs or T cells enriched from blood (not recorded which). This TCR was recovered from a woman between 18 and 30 years old who had recovered from COVID-19. The CDR3 nucleotides read TGTGCCAGCAGCCGAACAGGGATGGGGACAGATACGCAGTATTTT. Its translation is CASSRTGMGTDTQYF.